This T cell receptor beta chain was sequenced in a study of T cell changes during pregnancy in multiple sclerosis. The method was immunoSEQ multiplex PCR; TCRdb's version includes in-frame clones alone and lacks a portion of them. Here the sample spans some 70,000 clones, about nine tenths being singletons. With 0 bases removed from V and 3 bases from J, the gap between germline ends came to 11 bases. The CDR3 has 15 amino acids. Germline V lookup: CDR1 LNHNV, CDR2 YYDKDF (reference sequence). The chain links TRBV15 to TRBJ2-5; D is unclear. The sequence was collected from a female donor in good health, enrolled as a control in a pregnancy study. Sample: peripheral blood, taken after pregnancy. In DNA, the CDR3 is TGTGCCACCAGCAGAGATGCCTGGCAGAAAGAGACCCAGTACTTC. Protein: CATSRDAWQKETQYF.